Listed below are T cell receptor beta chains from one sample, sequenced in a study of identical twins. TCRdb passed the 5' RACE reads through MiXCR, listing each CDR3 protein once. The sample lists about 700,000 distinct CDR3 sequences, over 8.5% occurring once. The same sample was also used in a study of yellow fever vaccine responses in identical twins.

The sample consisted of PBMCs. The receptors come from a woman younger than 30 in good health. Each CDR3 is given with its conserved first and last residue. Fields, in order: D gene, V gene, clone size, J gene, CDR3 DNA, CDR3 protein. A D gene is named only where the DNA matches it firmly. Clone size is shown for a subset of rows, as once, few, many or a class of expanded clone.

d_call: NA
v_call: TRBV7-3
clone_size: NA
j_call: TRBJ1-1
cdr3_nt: TGTGCCAGCAGCCCGGGCAGGGTACAAATGAACACTGAAGCTTTCTTT
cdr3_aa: CASSPGRVQMNTEAFF

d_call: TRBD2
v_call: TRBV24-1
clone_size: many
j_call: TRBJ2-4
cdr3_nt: TGTGCCACCAGTGACCGGACTAGCGGGGGGGGCATTCAGTACTTC
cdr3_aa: CATSDRTSGGGIQYF

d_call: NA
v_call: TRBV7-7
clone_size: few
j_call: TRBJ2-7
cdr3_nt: TGTGCTAGCAGCTTATCGCTTTATAGTAGCGAGCAGTACTTC
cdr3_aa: CASSLSLYSSEQYF

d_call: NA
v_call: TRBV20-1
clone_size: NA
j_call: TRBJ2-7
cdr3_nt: TGCAGTGCTAGAGATCGAGGGGCCATAGCCTACGAGCAGTACTTC
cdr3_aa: CSARDRGAIAYEQYF

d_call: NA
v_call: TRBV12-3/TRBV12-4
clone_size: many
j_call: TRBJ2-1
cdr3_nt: TGTGCCAGCACCCCCCGGAGGGGTTTGGGTGAGCAGTTCTTC
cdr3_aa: CASTPRRGLGEQFF

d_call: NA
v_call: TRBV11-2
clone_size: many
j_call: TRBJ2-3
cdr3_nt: TGTGCCAGCAGCTTAGACACCACAAGGGACTCTCTACCAGATACGCAGTATTTT
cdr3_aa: CASSLDTTRDSLPDTQYF

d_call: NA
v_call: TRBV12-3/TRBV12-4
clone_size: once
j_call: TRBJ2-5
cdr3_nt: TGTGCCAGCAGTCGACGGGACTGGGGGGAGACCCAGTACTTC
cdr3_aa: CASSRRDWGETQYF

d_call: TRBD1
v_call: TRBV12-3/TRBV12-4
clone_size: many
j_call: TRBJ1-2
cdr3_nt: TGTGCCAGCAGTTTAGAGACAGGGGGCGCAGGGGGCTACACCTTC
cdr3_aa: CASSLETGGAGGYTF

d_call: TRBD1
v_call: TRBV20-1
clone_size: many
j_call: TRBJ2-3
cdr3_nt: TGCAGTGCAAAGACAGGGGGAAAAACAGATACGCAGTATTTT
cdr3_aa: CSAKTGGKTDTQYF

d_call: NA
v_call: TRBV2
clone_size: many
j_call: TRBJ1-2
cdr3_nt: TGTGCCAGCAGTGAAGCCAGGAGCTATGGCTACACCTTC
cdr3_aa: CASSEARSYGYTF

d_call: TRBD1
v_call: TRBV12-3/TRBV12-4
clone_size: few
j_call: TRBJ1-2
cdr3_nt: TGTGCCAGCAGTTTAGGACAGGGACTACACTATGGCTACACCTTC
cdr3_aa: CASSLGQGLHYGYTF

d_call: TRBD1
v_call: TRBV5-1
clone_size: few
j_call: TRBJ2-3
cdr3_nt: TGCGCCAGCAGCTCTATCCGGCCGGGACAGGGGCGCACAGATACGCAGTATTTT
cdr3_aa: CASSSIRPGQGRTDTQYF

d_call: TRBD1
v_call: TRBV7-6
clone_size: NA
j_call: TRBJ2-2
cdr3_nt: TGTGCCAGCAGCAGTACACCCGGGACAGGGTATGGTGGCACCGGGGAGCTGTTTTTT
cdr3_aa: CASSSTPGTGYGGTGELFF

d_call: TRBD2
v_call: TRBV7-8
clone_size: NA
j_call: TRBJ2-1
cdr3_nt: TGTGCCAGCAGTATGATTGGGGCGGGAGGGCCGCCCTACAATGAGCAGTTCTTC
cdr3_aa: CASSMIGAGGPPYNEQFF

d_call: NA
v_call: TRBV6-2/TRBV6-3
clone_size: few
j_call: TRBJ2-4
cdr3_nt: TGTGCCAGCAGTTATGTGGGGTCCCAAGCCAAAAACATTCAGTACTTC
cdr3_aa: CASSYVGSQAKNIQYF

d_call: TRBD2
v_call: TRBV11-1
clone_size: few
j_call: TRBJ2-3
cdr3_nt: TGTGCCAGCAGCTCCGGGACTAGCGACACAGATACGCAGTATTTT
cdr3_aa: CASSSGTSDTDTQYF

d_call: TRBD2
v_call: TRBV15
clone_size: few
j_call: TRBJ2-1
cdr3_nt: TGTGCCACCGGGGGGATAGCGGGAACCACGTCCTACAATGAGCAGTTCTTC
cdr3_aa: CATGGIAGTTSYNEQFF

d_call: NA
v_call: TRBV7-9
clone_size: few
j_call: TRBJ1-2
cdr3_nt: TGTGCCAGCAGCCTCGGGGAGGGAGAGGGCTACACCTTC
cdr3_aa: CASSLGEGEGYTF

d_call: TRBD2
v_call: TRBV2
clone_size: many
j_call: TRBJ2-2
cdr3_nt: TGTGCCAGCAGTCCACGCCGGGCACTAGCGGGAGTCACCGGGGAGCTGTTTTTT
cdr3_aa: CASSPRRALAGVTGELFF

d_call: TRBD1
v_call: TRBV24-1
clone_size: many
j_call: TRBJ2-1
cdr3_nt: TGTGCCACCAGTGTCGTGGGACAGGGTCCCTACAATGAGCAGTTCTTC
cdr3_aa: CATSVVGQGPYNEQFF

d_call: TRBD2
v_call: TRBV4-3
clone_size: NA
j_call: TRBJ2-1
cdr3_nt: TGCGCCAGCAGCCAAGTCTCGGGACTACCCAACAATGAGCAGTTCTTC
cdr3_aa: CASSQVSGLPNNEQFF

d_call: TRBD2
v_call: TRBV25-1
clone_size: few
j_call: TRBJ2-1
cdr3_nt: TGTGCCAGCGGAAGAAGCGGGAGCTATAATGAGCAGTTCTTC
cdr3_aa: CASGRSGSYNEQFF

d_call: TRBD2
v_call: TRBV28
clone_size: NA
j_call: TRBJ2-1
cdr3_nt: TGTGCCAGCAGTTTTGACTCTTTAGCGGGGGGGCCGGATGGGGAGCAGTTCTTC
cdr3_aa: CASSFDSLAGGPDGEQFF

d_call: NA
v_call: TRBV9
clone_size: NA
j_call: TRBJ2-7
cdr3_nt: TGTGCCAGCAGCGTAGAACCAGGGTGGGTCTCCGAGCAGTACTTC
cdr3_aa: CASSVEPGWVSEQYF

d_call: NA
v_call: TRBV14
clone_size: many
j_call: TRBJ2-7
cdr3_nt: TGTGCCAGCAGCCAAGGACAAGACAGGCCCTACGAGCAGTACTTC
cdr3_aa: CASSQGQDRPYEQYF

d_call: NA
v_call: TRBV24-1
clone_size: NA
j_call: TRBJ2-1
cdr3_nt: TGTGCCACCAGTGACCCGGGACACCTCCACAATGAGCAGTTCTTC
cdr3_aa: CATSDPGHLHNEQFF

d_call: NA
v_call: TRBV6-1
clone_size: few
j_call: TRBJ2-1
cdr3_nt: TGTGCCAGCAGTCTGCGGGACAGCGCCTACAATGAGCAGTTCTTC
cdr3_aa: CASSLRDSAYNEQFF

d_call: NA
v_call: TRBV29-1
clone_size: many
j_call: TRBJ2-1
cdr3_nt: TGCAGCGTTGAGGACCCTTCCCTTTCCTACAATGAGCAGTTCTTC
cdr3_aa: CSVEDPSLSYNEQFF

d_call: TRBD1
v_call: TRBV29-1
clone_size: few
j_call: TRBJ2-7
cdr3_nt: TGCAGCGTTGGGGTCAGGGGGCTGTACGAGCAGTACTTC
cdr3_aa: CSVGVRGLYEQYF